This record concerns one T cell receptor beta chain sequence. Its antigen is still unknown. The V and J ends lost 1 base and 5 bases respectively, with 20 bases between them. CDR1 and CDR2 from the germline V gene are MDHEN and SYDVKM. CDR3 length: 18 amino acids. Naive CD45RA+ and memory CD45RA-negative subsets were split from CD4+ cells. The data derive from a study of shared clonotypes between healthy human individuals. Findings and caveats of the study: The sampled material consisted only of blood, and tissue repertoires are likely to differ. Clonotypes shared by all four sorted-subset donors had higher generation probabilities than non-shared clonotypes. Four donors had about 5% of their naive CD4 clonotypes in common.

Here immunoSEQ multiplex PCR was the method, and the copy in TCRdb shows in-frame clones only, minus some. The sample consists of about 1.5 million clones, around 97% of them appearing once. This sequence joins TRBV28 and TRBJ2-2; D is uncertain. The source material was naive CD4+ T cells sorted from blood. Subset defined: CD45RA+ positively selected. This sequence was found in a young man in good health. CDR3 sequence reads: CASSLLSNGLQRTGELFF. The CDR3 bases are TGTGCCAGCAGTTTATTATCCAACGGGCTGCAACGGACCGGGGAGCTGTTTTTT.